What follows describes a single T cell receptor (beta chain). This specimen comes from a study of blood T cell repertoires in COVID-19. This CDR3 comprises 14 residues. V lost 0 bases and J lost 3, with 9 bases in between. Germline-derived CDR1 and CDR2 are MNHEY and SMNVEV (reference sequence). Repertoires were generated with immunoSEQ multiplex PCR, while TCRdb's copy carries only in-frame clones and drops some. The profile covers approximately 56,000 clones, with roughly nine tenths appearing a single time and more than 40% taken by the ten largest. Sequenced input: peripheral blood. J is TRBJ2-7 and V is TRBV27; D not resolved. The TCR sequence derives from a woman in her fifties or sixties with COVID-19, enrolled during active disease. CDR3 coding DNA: TGTGCCAGCAGTTTATCCGCAGGCTACTACGAGCAGTACTTC. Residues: CASSLSAGYYEQYF.